This T cell receptor (beta chain) emerged from a study of blood T cell repertoires in COVID-19. At the level of the study: The samples span acute and convalescent COVID-19 from the United States, Italy and Spain. Sources were T cells, B-cell-depleted T cells, or PBMCs; the material itself was cDNA or gDNA.

The CDR3 runs 14 residues. V lost 4 bases, J lost 5 bases, and 7 bases stayed unmatched. Germline values: CDR1 LGHDT, CDR2 YNNKEL (reference sequence). Clinical histories supplied by participants themselves formed the basis of cohort assignment. Per the original data handling: Reference gene primers were amplified, and this amplification served to estimate nucleated cell counts. Sequencing was performed with immunoSEQ multiplex PCR; in TCRdb, only in-frame clones are kept and a portion is missing. D and trimming were read from the DNA, whereas the V and J calls and clone size are those reported in that table. The repertoire holds under 250,000 clones, roughly 79% seen once, with 8% to 9.5% in the top ten.

The chain links TRBV3-1 (or the pseudogene TRBV3-2) to TRBJ2-7; 8 bases are shared with TRBD2. The sequencing sample was made of PBMCs or T cells enriched from blood (not recorded which). The receptor's source is a woman aged 45-65 years with acute COVID-19. The CDR3 loop reads CASSRRGGVNEQYF. The CDR3 DNA follows: TGTGCCAGCAGCCGACGGGGGGGCGTGAACGAGCAGTACTTC.